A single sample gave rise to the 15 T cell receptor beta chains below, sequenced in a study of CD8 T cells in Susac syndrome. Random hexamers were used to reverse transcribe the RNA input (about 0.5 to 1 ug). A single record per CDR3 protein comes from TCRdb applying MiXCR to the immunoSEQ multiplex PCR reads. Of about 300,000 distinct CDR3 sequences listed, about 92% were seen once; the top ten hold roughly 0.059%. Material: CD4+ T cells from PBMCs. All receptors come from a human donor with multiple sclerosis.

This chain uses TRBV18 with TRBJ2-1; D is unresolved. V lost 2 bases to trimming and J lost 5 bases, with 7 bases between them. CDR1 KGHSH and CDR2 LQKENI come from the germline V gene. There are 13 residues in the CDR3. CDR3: CASSPNEDNEQFF. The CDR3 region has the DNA TGTGCCAGCTCACCAAACGAGGACAATGAGCAGTTCTTC. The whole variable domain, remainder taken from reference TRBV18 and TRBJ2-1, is NAGVMQNPRHLVRRRGQEARLRCSPMKGHSHVYWYRQLPEEGLKFMVYLQKENIIDESGMPKERFSAEFPKEGPSILRIQQVVRGDSAAYFCASSPNEDNEQFFGPGTRLTVL.

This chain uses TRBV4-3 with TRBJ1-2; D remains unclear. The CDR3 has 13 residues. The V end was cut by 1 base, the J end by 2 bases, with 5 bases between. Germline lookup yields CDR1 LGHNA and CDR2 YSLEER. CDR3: CASSQAVNYGYTF. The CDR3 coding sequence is TGCGCCAGCAGCCAAGCAGTGAACTATGGCTACACCTTC.

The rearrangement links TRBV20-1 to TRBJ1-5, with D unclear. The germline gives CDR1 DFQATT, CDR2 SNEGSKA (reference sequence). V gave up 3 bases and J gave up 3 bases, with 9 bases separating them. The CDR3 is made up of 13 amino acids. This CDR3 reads CSASSGNNQPQHF. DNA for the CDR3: TGCAGTGCTAGTTCCGGGAACAATCAGCCCCAGCATTTT.

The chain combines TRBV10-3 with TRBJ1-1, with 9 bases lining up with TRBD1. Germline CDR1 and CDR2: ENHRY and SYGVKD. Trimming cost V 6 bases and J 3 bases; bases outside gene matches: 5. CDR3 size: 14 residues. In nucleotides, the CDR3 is TGTGCCATCAGGCGGACAGGGGAGGACACTGAAGCTTTCTTT. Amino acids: CAIRRTGEDTEAFF.

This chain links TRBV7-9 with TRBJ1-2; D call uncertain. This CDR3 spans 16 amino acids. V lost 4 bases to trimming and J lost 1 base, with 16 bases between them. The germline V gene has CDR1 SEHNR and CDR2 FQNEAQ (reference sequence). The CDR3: CASSSRVATDNYGYTF. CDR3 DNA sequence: TGTGCCAGCAGCTCGCGGGTCGCAACTGATAACTATGGCTACACCTTC.

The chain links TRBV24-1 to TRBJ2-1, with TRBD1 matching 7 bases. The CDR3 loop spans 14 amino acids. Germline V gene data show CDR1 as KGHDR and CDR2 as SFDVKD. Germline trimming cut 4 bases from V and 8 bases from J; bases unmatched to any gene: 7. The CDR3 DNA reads TGTGCCACCAGTGACCCGACAGGGTCCGATGAGCAGTTCTTC. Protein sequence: CATSDPTGSDEQFF.

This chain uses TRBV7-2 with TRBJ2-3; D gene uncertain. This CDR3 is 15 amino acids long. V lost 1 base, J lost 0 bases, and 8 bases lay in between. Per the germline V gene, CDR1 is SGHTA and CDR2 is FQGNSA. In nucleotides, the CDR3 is TGTGCCAGCAGCTTAGATCCTAGGAGCACAGATACGCAGTATTTT. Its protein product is CASSLDPRSTDTQYF.

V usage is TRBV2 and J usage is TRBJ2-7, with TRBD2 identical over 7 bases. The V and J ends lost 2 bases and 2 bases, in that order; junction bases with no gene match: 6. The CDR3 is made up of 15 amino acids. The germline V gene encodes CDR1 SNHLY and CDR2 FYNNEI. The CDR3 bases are TGTGCCAGCAGTGAATTCTCGGGGGGAACCTACGAGCAGTACTTC. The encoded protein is CASSEFSGGTYEQYF.

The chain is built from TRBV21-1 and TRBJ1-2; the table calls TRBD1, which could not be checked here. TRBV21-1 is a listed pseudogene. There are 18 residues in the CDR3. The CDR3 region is CASSKPPLRQGSNYGYTF. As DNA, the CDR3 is TGTGCCAGCAGCAAACCCCCCCTACGACAGGGATCTAACTATGGCTACACCTTC.

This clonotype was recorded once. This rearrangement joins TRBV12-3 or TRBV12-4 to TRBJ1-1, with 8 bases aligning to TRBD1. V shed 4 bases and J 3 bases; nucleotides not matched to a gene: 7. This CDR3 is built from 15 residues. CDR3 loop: CASSYYRGGYTEAFF. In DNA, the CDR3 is TGTGCCAGCAGTTACTACAGGGGGGGGTACACTGAAGCTTTCTTT.

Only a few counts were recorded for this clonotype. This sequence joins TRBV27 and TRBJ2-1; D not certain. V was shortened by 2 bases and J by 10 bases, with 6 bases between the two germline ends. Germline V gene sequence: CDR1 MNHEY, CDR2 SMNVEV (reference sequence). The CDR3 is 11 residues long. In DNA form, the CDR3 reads TGTGCCAGCAGTTTAGGTAGGGAGCAGTTCTTC. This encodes CASSLGREQFF.

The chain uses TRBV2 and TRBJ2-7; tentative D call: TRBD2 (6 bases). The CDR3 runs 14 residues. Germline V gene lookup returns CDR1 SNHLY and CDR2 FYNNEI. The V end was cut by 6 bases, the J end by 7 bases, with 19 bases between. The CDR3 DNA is TGTGCCAGCAGCCCCGGGACTGTGACTAGGGAGCAGTACTTC. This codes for CASSPGTVTREQYF.

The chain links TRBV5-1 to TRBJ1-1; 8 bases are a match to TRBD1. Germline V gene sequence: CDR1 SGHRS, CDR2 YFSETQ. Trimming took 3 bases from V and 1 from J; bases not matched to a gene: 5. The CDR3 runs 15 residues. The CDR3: CASSWGDRPNTEAFF. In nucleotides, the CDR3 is TGCGCCAGCAGCTGGGGGGACAGGCCGAACACTGAAGCTTTCTTT. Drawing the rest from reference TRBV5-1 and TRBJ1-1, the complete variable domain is KAGVTQTPRYLIKTRGQQVTLSCSPISGHRSVSWYQQTPGQGLQFLFEYFSETQRNKGNFPGRFSGRQFSNSRSEMNVSTLELGDSALYLCASSWGDRPNTEAFFGQGTRLTVV.

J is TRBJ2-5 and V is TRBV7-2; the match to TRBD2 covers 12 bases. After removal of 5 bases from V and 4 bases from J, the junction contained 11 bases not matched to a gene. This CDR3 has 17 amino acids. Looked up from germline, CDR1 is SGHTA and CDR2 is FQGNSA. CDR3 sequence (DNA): TGTGCCAGCAGCCCCCAATCACTAGCGGGAGGACGAGAGACCCAGTACTTC. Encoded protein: CASSPQSLAGGRETQYF.

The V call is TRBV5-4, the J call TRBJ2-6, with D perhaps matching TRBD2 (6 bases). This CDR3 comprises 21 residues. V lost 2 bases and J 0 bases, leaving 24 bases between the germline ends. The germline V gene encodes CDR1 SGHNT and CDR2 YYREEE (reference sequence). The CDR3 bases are TGTGCCAGCAGCTTTAGTTTGCGGAGGGCGTCGGTTAACTCTGGGGCCAACGTCCTGACTTTC. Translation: CASSFSLRRASVNSGANVLTF.